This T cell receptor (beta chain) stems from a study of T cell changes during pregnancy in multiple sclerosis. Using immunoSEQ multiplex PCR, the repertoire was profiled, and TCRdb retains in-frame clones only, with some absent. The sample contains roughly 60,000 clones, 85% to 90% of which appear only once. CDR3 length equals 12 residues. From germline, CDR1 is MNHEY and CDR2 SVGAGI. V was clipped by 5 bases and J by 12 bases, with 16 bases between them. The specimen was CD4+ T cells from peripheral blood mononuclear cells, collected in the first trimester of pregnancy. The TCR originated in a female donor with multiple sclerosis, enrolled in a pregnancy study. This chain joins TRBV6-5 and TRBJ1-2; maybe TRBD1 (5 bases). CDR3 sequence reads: CASSNTREINTF. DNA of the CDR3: TGTGCCAGCAGTAATACCAGGGAAATCAACACCTTC.